This T cell receptor (beta chain) was profiled in a study of blood T cell repertoires in COVID-19. Study summary: The United States, Italy and Spain supplied acute and convalescent COVID-19 samples. Sample material is recorded as cDNA or gDNA derived from T cells, B-cell-depleted T cells, or PBMCs.

The germline V gene encodes CDR1 MNHEY and CDR2 SMNVEV (reference sequence). V lost 4 bases and J lost 2; bases outside the gene matches: 5. This CDR3 region has 15 residues. Original processing methods: The assay estimated nucleated cells by amplifying reference gene primers. The method was immunoSEQ multiplex PCR; TCRdb's version includes in-frame clones alone and lacks a portion of them. D and trimming come from the DNA, and the V and J calls and clone size come from that table. In the table there are under 200,000 clones, 90% of which are singletons. The chain employs TRBV27 and TRBJ2-5; 9 nucleotides line up with TRBD2. The receptor was isolated from a man between 45 and 60 years old with acute or convalescent COVID-19. The specimen was peripheral blood. The CDR3 DNA sequence: TGTGCCAGCAGTTATCGTCTAGCGGGGCAAGAGACCCAGTACTTC. Translation gives CASSYRLAGQETQYF.